The present T cell receptor (beta chain) was sequenced within a study of blood T cells in healthy people across ages. Alongside a J-beta primer mix, a sample-barcoded 5' primer served in a second PCR lasting about 7 to 12 cycles. TCRdb independently ran MiXCR on the 5' RACE reads; one entry per CDR3 protein. The profile shows 700,000 or so distinct CDR3 sequences, 22% of them singletons. Findings and caveats of the study: Relative to aged donors, long-lived donors carried more naive CD4+ cells and displayed higher diversity. A conclusive naive versus antigen-experienced comparison was prevented by the unsorted PBMCs.

Germline-derived CDR1 and CDR2 are SEHNR and FQNEAQ (reference sequence). Between the trimmed V and J ends, which lost 5 bases and 7 bases, there was a span of 8 bases. The CDR3 spans 11 residues. This clonotype was seen once. The antigen remains undetermined. This TCR was sampled from a man between 65 and 80 years old in good health. Sample: blood. The chain uses TRBV7-9 and TRBJ1-2; D unclear. The CDR3 nucleotides are TGTGCCAGCAGCGGTATTCCTGGCTACACCTTC. It translates to CASSGIPGYTF. Full variable domain (remainder filled in from reference TRBV7-9 and TRBJ1-2): DTGVSQNPRHKITKRGQNVTFRCDPISEHNRLYWYRQTLGQGPEFLTYFQNEAQLEKSRLLSDRFSAERPKGSFSTLEIQRTEQGDSAMYLCASSGIPGYTFGSGTRLTVV.